The 29 T cell receptor beta chains given below trace back to one sample, sequenced in a study of cytomegalovirus exposure and HLA in healthy donors (dated by TCRdb to between 2016 and 2019). Preparation of the library involved the immunoSEQ multiplex PCR assay. A mixture of 60 forward primers for TCR Vbeta segments and 13 reverse primers for TCR Jbeta segments was used in the multiplex PCR. TCRdb re-hosts the immuneACCESS table, in-frame sequences only. Its copies lack some clones; in the studies checked, an unresolved V gene accounts for under half of them, and the cause for the rest is not known. The sample table records about 150,000 clones; roughly four fifths of these occur just once. The ten top clones hold less than 4% of the sample. Sequencing was performed on PBMCs. Receptors originate from a male donor in good health and CMV-seronegative.

V usage is TRBV7-2 and J usage is TRBJ2-5, with 8 bases fitting TRBD2. Germline CDR1 and CDR2: SGHTA and FQGNSA. With 3 bases clipped from V and 3 bases from J, the junction kept 12 bases outside the gene matches. This CDR3 has 17 residues. The CDR3 nucleotides are TGTGCCAGCAGCTTCCCGGGGGCGGGAGCGGGGGAAGAGACCCAGTACTTC. Residues: CASSFPGAGAGEETQYF.

The sample holds one count of this clone. V gene TRBV27 combines with J gene TRBJ2-7, with D perhaps matching TRBD1 (5 bases). The CDR3 runs 14 residues. V was shortened by 0 bases and J by 9 bases, with 15 bases between the two germline ends. CDR1 MNHEY and CDR2 SMNVEV come from the germline V gene (reference sequence). The CDR3 sequence: CASSLSSGISVQYF. CDR3 nucleotide sequence: TGTGCCAGCAGTTTATCTTCAGGGATCAGCGTGCAGTACTTC.

The V call is TRBV28, the J call TRBJ2-7; D call uncertain. Trimming removed 6 bases from V and 6 bases from J, with 15 bases in between. The CDR3 length is 13 residues. Germline CDR1 is MDHEN and CDR2 is SYDVKM. The chain's CDR3 is CASSFTENGEQYF. The CDR3 DNA sequence: TGTGCCAGCAGCTTTACAGAAAATGGCGAGCAGTACTTC.

The chain joins TRBV7-6 to TRBJ1-2; no clear D gene. CDR3 length: 15 residues. In germline, CDR1 is SGHVS, CDR2 FNYEAQ. V was trimmed by 1 base and J by 6 bases, leaving 15 bases between them. CDR3 DNA sequence: TGTGCCAGCAGCTTAGGTAGCGGGCCAGACGATGGCTACACCTTC. Protein product: CASSLGSGPDDGYTF.

This chain uses TRBV9 with TRBJ2-1, with 9 bases fitting TRBD2. Germline trimming cut 4 bases from V and 4 bases from J; bases unmatched to any gene: 6. This CDR3 contains 15 residues. Germline V gives CDR1 SGDLS, CDR2 YYNGEE. CDR3 nucleotides: TGTGCCAGCAGCCCTCTAGCGGGAATATACAATGAGCAGTTCTTC. Translated, it gives CASSPLAGIYNEQFF. Combining the CDR3 with reference TRBV9 and TRBJ2-1 gives the whole variable domain DSGVTQTPKHLITATGQRVTLRCSPRSGDLSVYWYQQSLDQGLQFLIQYYNGEERAKGNILERFSAQQFPDLHSELNLSSLELGDSALYFCASSPLAGIYNEQFFGPGTRLTVL.

The chain is built from TRBV5-8 and TRBJ2-5; possibly TRBD2 for D (5 bases). The tail of the sequence fits TRBJ2-7 better, so the J call may be wrong. The germline CDR1 and CDR2 sequences are SGHTS and YDEGEE. CDR3 length: 12 residues. The CDR3 spells CASSASGSEQYF. The CDR3 DNA follows: TGTGCCAGCAGCGCCAGCGGTAGCGAGCAGTACTTC.

The V gene is TRBV15, the J gene TRBJ2-7, with 8 positions matching TRBD1. CDR3 length equals 14 residues. V lost 1 base to trimming and J lost 6 bases; unmatched junction nucleotides: 5. CDR1 is LNHNV and CDR2 is YYDKDF in the germline V gene (reference sequence). The CDR3 nucleotides read TGTGCCACCAGCAGAGGCGTGACAGGGGTCGAGCAGTACTTC. Its protein product is CATSRGVTGVEQYF.

The chain combines TRBV11-2 with TRBJ2-3; the D is unclear. Deletions cut 5 bases from V and 4 bases from J, with 10 bases between. The germline CDR1 and CDR2 sequences are SGHAT and FQNNGV. CDR3 length: 13 amino acids. CDR3 in DNA: TGTGCCAGCAGCGCCATAACTGCAGATACGCAGTATTTT. Its protein product is CASSAITADTQYF.

This rearrangement joins TRBV6-1 to TRBJ1-4, with a possible D match to TRBD1 (5 bases). Trimming left V 7 bases short and J 4 bases short, with 10 bases between. Germline CDR1 MNHNS, CDR2 SASEGT. The CDR3 totals 13 residues. CDR3 DNA sequence: TGTGCCAGCACAGACAGACTTAATGAAAAACTGTTTTTT. Protein product: CASTDRLNEKLFF.

This clone has more than one count but fewer than ten. The gene calls are TRBV4-2 and TRBJ2-1; D remains unclear. Trimming stripped 0 bases from V and 0 bases from J, with 15 bases between. CDR1 LGHNA and CDR2 YNFKEQ come from the germline V gene. The CDR3 extends over 18 amino acids. In DNA, the CDR3 is TGTGCCAGCAGCCAAGATTTCCCGCCAGCGACCTCCTACAATGAGCAGTTCTTC. Its protein product is CASSQDFPPATSYNEQFF.

The chain uses TRBV7-9 and TRBJ1-2, with 7 positions matching TRBD1. The V gene end was trimmed by 0 bases and the J gene end by 4 bases; junction bases not matched to a gene: 2. The germline V gene has CDR1 SEHNR and CDR2 FQNEAQ (reference sequence). The CDR3 contains 14 residues. The CDR3 sequence: CASSLAWTGYGYTF. The CDR3 DNA reads TGTGCCAGCAGCTTAGCTTGGACAGGCTATGGCTACACCTTC.

The J gene is TRBJ1-6, the V gene TRBV9, with D possibly matching TRBD1 (6 bases). CDR3 length equals 15 residues. Germline V lookup: CDR1 SGDLS, CDR2 YYNGEE. Between the trimmed V and J ends, which lost 0 bases and 7 bases, there was a span of 11 bases. The CDR3 DNA sequence: TGTGCCAGCAGCGTAGCCAGGACAGAGAATTCACCCCTCCACTTT. It translates to CASSVARTENSPLHF.

The chain links TRBV28 to TRBJ2-7, with D possibly matching TRBD1 (5 bases). The CDR3 is made up of 15 amino acids. The V end was cut by 5 bases, the J end by 3 bases, with 17 bases between. The germline gives CDR1 MDHEN, CDR2 SYDVKM. The CDR3 region has the DNA TGTGCCAGCAGTCCCCCCCCTGACAGTCTCTACGAGCAGTACTTC. Translated: CASSPPPDSLYEQYF.

The chain employs TRBV4-1 and TRBJ1-5, with TRBD1 matching 9 bases. The trim removed 0 bases at V and 7 bases at J, leaving 10 bases unmatched. The CDR3 has 17 amino acids. Germline CDR1 is MGHRA and CDR2 is YSYEKL. CDR3 sequence reads: CASSQDRVQGANQPQHF. The CDR3 DNA is TGCGCCAGCAGCCAAGACAGAGTACAGGGGGCAAACCAGCCCCAGCATTTT.

The chain joins TRBV7-9 to TRBJ1-1, with TRBD1 matching 10 bases. J was trimmed by 5 bases and V by 6 bases; bases with no gene match: 6. The length of the CDR3 is 14 residues. The germline gives CDR1 SEHNR, CDR2 FQNEAQ (reference sequence). In nucleotides, the CDR3 is TGTGCCAGCAGACAGACAGGGGGCAAGACTGAAGCTTTCTTT. Protein: CASRQTGGKTEAFF. The variable domain in full, with the rest retrieved from reference TRBV7-9 and TRBJ1-1, is DTGVSQNPRHKITKRGQNVTFRCDPISEHNRLYWYRQTLGQGPEFLTYFQNEAQLEKSRLLSDRFSAERPKGSFSTLEIQRTEQGDSAMYLCASRQTGGKTEAFFGQGTRLTVV.

This clone has just a few counts. The V call is TRBV7-3, the J call TRBJ2-6; 9 bases line up with TRBD2. The CDR3 length is 18 residues. CDR1 is SGHTA, CDR2 FQGTGA, per germline. J gave up 1 base and V 1 base, and 5 bases lay outside the gene matches. The CDR3: CASSLSLAGSSGANVLTF. The CDR3 region has the DNA TGTGCCAGCAGCTTAAGCCTAGCGGGGTCGTCTGGGGCCAACGTCCTGACTTTC.

This rearrangement joins TRBV6-1 to TRBJ2-7, with 7 bases lining up with TRBD1. The V segment lost 5 bases and the J segment 2 bases; nucleotides outside the gene matches: 6. The length of the CDR3 is 14 residues. Germline CDR1 MNHNS, CDR2 SASEGT. CDR3 sequence reads: CASSFRDRTYEQYF. In DNA form, the CDR3 reads TGTGCCAGCAGTTTCCGGGACAGAACCTACGAGCAGTACTTC.

This chain joins TRBV11-2 and TRBJ1-3; D not resolved. This CDR3 contains 17 residues. The germline V gene encodes CDR1 SGHAT and CDR2 FQNNGV. V was trimmed by 3 bases and J by 0 bases, leaving 15 bases between them. CDR3: CASSFANPRNSGNTIYF. The CDR3 DNA follows: TGTGCCAGCAGCTTCGCCAACCCCAGGAACTCTGGAAACACCATATATTTT.

The chain joins TRBV13 to TRBJ2-7; 7 bases line up with TRBD1. Germline V gene lookup returns CDR1 PRHDT and CDR2 FYEKMQ (reference sequence). Unmatched junction bases numbered 12, after V lost 7 bases and J lost 3 bases. This CDR3 has 15 amino acids. CDR3 loop: CASNSRQGRGYEQYF. For the CDR3, the DNA is TGTGCCAGCAACTCAAGACAGGGTAGGGGCTACGAGCAGTACTTC.

With respect to this clone: This sample includes further DNA sequences coding for the same CDR3. The J gene is TRBJ2-1, the V gene TRBV11-3, with TRBD1 matching 8 bases. CDR1 SGHNT and CDR2 YENEEA come from the germline V gene. V lost 1 base and J lost 2; bases outside the gene matches: 1. This CDR3 contains 15 residues. The CDR3 spells CASSLGQGTYNEQFF. DNA for the CDR3: TGTGCCAGCAGCTTAGGACAGGGGACCTACAATGAGCAGTTCTTC.

The chain uses TRBV7-9 and TRBJ2-1, with 9 bases that match TRBD1. The ends lost 5 bases at V and 10 bases at J; junction bases unmatched: 12. Germline CDR1 and CDR2: SEHNR and FQNEAQ (reference sequence). This CDR3 is 15 amino acids long. CDR3 region: CASSKGQGLAGEQFF. For the CDR3, the DNA is TGTGCCAGCAGCAAAGGACAGGGGCTCGCAGGGGAGCAGTTCTTC. Together with reference TRBV7-9 and TRBJ2-1, the CDR3 gives the full variable domain: DTGVSQNPRHKITKRGQNVTFRCDPISEHNRLYWYRQTLGQGPEFLTYFQNEAQLEKSRLLSDRFSAERPKGSFSTLEIQRTEQGDSAMYLCASSKGQGLAGEQFFGPGTRLTVL.

The rearrangement links TRBV28 to TRBJ1-1; perhaps TRBD1 as D (5 bases). The CDR3 covers 13 residues. CDR1 is MDHEN, CDR2 SYDVKM, per germline. V was shortened by 3 bases and J by 4 bases, with 9 bases between the two germline ends. The chain's CDR3 is CASSLGQATEAFF. CDR3 in DNA: TGTGCCAGCAGTTTGGGGCAGGCCACTGAAGCTTTCTTT.

Notes on this clone: The sample holds other DNA sequences that translate to the same CDR3. This chain connects TRBV5-1 to TRBJ2-1, with TRBD2 identical over 8 bases. This CDR3 has 15 amino acids. CDR1 is SGHRS, CDR2 YFSETQ, per germline. With 4 bases clipped from V and 9 bases from J, the junction kept 12 bases outside the gene matches. CDR3: CASSLGTSGSTEQFF. CDR3 nucleotide sequence: TGCGCCAGCAGCCTCGGGACCAGCGGGAGTACTGAGCAGTTCTTC.

The genes are TRBV5-1 and TRBJ1-2, with D possibly TRBD1 on 5 matching bases. The CDR3 length is 14 residues. With 0 bases removed from V and 4 bases from J, the gap between germline ends came to 10 bases. Germline V lookup: CDR1 SGHRS, CDR2 YFSETQ. The CDR3 DNA reads TGCGCCAGCAGCTTGGTGACAGCCCCCTATGGCTACACCTTC. Residues: CASSLVTAPYGYTF.

This chain uses TRBV5-6 with TRBJ2-2; D may be TRBD1 (5 bases). The CDR3 has 13 amino acids. Germline assignment: CDR1 SGHDT and CDR2 YYEEEE. V lost 6 bases, J lost 5 bases, and 11 bases lay in between. The CDR3 here is CASTGWGTGELFF. CDR3 nucleotides: TGTGCCAGCACAGGGTGGGGTACCGGGGAGCTGTTTTTT.

The genes are TRBV11-1 and TRBJ2-1; a weak D match, TRBD2 (6 bases). Trimming removed 5 bases at V and 6 bases at J, with 11 bases between. Germline CDR1 is SGHAT and CDR2 is FQDESV (reference sequence). CDR3 length: 13 amino acids. This CDR3 is CASSPGGLNEQFF. DNA for the CDR3: TGTGCCAGCAGCCCCGGGGGTCTCAATGAGCAGTTCTTC.

V and J are TRBV2 and TRBJ1-2; 9 bases are shared with TRBD1. J lost 4 bases, V lost 1 base, and 7 bases had no gene match. CDR1 SNHLY and CDR2 FYNNEI come from the germline V gene. CDR3 size: 16 residues. This CDR3 is CASSEEGTGSFYGYTF. The CDR3 region has the DNA TGTGCCAGCAGTGAAGAGGGGACAGGGTCCTTCTATGGCTACACCTTC.

V and J are TRBV14 and TRBJ1-1, with TRBD1 matching over 7 bases. The CDR3 runs 14 residues. Germline values: CDR1 SGHDN, CDR2 FVKESK. Germline trimming cut 4 bases from V and 1 base from J; bases unmatched to any gene: 3. DNA for the CDR3: TGTGCCAGCAGCCCTAACAGGGGGAACACTGAAGCTTTCTTT. It specifies CASSPNRGNTEAFF.

This clone has only a few counts. The rearrangement links TRBV4-3 to TRBJ2-3, with 8 nucleotides matching TRBD2. This CDR3 is built from 17 residues. With V trimmed by 1 base and J by 1 base, 7 bases remained unmatched. CDR1 and CDR2 (germline): LGHNA, YSLEER. The CDR3 loop reads CASSQAFSGGGTDTQYF. The CDR3 coding sequence is TGCGCCAGCAGCCAAGCTTTTTCGGGAGGGGGCACAGATACGCAGTATTTT.